This T cell receptor (beta chain) was recovered during a study of PD-1 blockade in classical Hodgkin lymphoma. The overall study: The nivolumab dose that patients received was 3 mg/kg, given intravenously every 2 weeks.

The CDR3 is 13 residues long. The trim removed 6 bases at V and 6 bases at J, leaving 7 bases unmatched. The germline gives CDR1 SEHNR, CDR2 FQNEAQ (reference sequence). Regarding time point: cycle 4 day 1 (C4D1), after less than 7 weeks of nivolumab. All patients relapsed after autologous stem cell transplantation, and brentuximab vedotin exposure varied. Researchers used magnetic negative selection to pull out pure CD4+ T cells from thawed PBMCs. Best responses fell into complete response, partial response or progressive disease. Only in-frame clones appear in the TCRdb table, and some are missing; sequencing was by immunoSEQ multiplex PCR. Of some 17,000 clones listed, roughly 77% were seen once; the top ten hold 2.5%.

The rearrangement links TRBV7-9 to TRBJ2-7; 8 bases line up with TRBD1. The source was CD4+ T cells from blood, collected before the fourth cycle of nivolumab. The TCR sequence derives from a human donor with classical Hodgkin lymphoma. This CDR3 reads CASSYRQGSEQYF. Written as DNA, the CDR3 is TGTGCCAGCAGTTATAGACAGGGGTCCGAGCAGTACTTC.